Given below is one TCR beta chain in context. Its antigen is still unknown. Base-call qualities are not available, and no considerably larger clone is one nucleotide away. These data originate in a study of Graves' ophthalmopathy and Graves' hyperthyroidism (dated by TCRdb to 2017 to 2018). Some background on the complete study: Peripheral blood samples were taken at the time of initial diagnosis, before any treatment was given. For training and testing, the 110 or so patients in the discovery cohort were randomly divided in a 7:3 ratio. In total, around 130 blood samples were TCR-sequenced: under 45 ophthalmopathy, some 75 hyperthyroidism and roughly 17 hyperthyroidism-to-ophthalmopathy patients. The independent validation cohort included some 19 hyperthyroidism patients plus 17 patients who later progressed from hyperthyroidism to ophthalmopathy. The study used TCR beta repertoire signatures to distinguish Graves' ophthalmopathy from Graves' hyperthyroidism and to predict progression to ophthalmopathy. After sampling, hyperthyroidism patients received methimazole starting at 30 mg daily, and ophthalmopathy patients received high-dose intravenous methylprednisolone. In 6 or 7 hyperthyroidism patients, T-cell repertoires of thyroid tissue and blood were compared. To explore V-J signatures distinguishing ophthalmopathy from hyperthyroidism, a discovery set of about a hundred patients (roughly 45 ophthalmopathy, some 57 stable hyperthyroidism) was enrolled. What the study reported, not specific to this receptor: Most expanded thyroid clonotypes with a frequency above 0.001 also appeared in blood, which suggests that blood repertoires may reflect the immune response in the thyroid. In cross-validation, the 13-signature model distinguished ophthalmopathy from stable hyperthyroidism with approximately 90% sensitivity and 81.08% specificity, while in the test set the corresponding values were about 79% and 69%. In validation, the model predicted ophthalmopathy progression with about 64% sensitivity and approximately 75% specificity; approximately 12 predicted patients were CT-confirmed with GO in a median of approximately 6.2 months. No statistical method was used to set the sample size in advance, and the investigators knew which group each participant was assigned to.

For repertoire sequencing, the TCR beta CDR3 regions were amplified from RNA transcripts. The first round was an RT-PCR using HTBI primers with the Qiagen OneStep RT-PCR kit, and this first round was followed by a second-round multiplex PCR, then size selection and purification. Sequencing of the libraries was carried out on an Illumina HiSeq2000 in paired-end mode with 100 bp reads. Under the source paper's analysis protocol: Reads were processed with SOAPnuke, discarding reads with adapters, uncalled bases, mean Phred below 15, or no exact constant-primer or identifier match. COPE v1.2.5 was used to merge the high-quality paired reads. Unique nucleotide sequences were defined as clonotypes and aligned to IMGT TRB V, D and J references using MiTCR v1.1. The analysis was limited to V-J combinations with a frequency above 0.0001, which together covered approximately 99% of repertoires. For each V-J combination, a TCR clonal expansion and chaos score was defined as F50 clonal expansion divided by the chaos observed in the TCRdist matrix. Features were reduced by Welch's t-statistics and random forest to over 10 V-J combinations, which fed a naive Bayes classifier. Thyroid-blood repertoire similarity was quantified with the Morisita-Horn index. TCRdb cleaned the public reads at Q25 with fastp, built clones with MiXCR and kept in-frame beta chains. Rows with one shared CDR3 protein collapse into an entry with the most common genes and DNA. The V and J calls and clone size are TCRdb's, not the authors'. Recorded for this sample are a few hundred thousand distinct CDR3 sequences; 15% to 17% of them occurred a single time. The top ten clones comprise about 7% of the sample.

Hyperthyroidism was defined as stable when no progression to ophthalmopathy occurred within 18 months of follow-up. Patients with hyperthyroidism were aged 18 to 65 years, had been newly diagnosed, and had a disease duration of less than 2 months. Anyone with other autoimmune diseases, uncontrolled infections, pregnancy or lactation was excluded from the study. Diagnosis relied on clinical symptoms, serum thyroxine, TRAb, thyroid ultrasound and orbital computed tomography. PBMCs were isolated from approximately 10 ml of fresh peripheral blood by Ficoll-Paque density gradient centrifugation. Trizol reagent was used to extract the total RNA, and its quality was then checked on an Agilent 2100 Bioanalyzer. The germline V gene supplies CDR1 SNHLY and CDR2 FYNNEI. The CDR3 runs 16 residues from the cysteine to the phenylalanine. Just CDR3 DNA is preserved here, 48 bases in frame from base 1. Cut back by 8 bases and 5 bases, the V and J ends lie 24 bases apart.

The chain couples TRBV2 to TRBJ1-1; TRBD1 is possibly the D segment (6 matching bases). The receptor's source is a woman between 18 and 29 years old with stable Graves' hyperthyroidism. Donor details come from another sample of the same person, matched by shared clones. Sequenced material: peripheral blood. The nucleotides read TGTGCCAGCGAAACAGGGACTTCGTTCTTGGGGACTGAAGCTTTCTTT. Its coded protein is CASETGTSFLGTEAFF.